The 16 T cell receptor beta chains below come from one sample, sequenced in a study of CD8+ T cells in alopecia areata. In each case, RNA was isolated and then reverse transcribed into cDNA as the sequencing template. The protocol was immunoSEQ multiplex PCR, while the TCRdb copy is restricted to in-frame clones and leaves out a portion. The sample carries roughly 250,000 clones, about 68% recorded once. The source material was CD4+ T cells sorted from blood, sampled at week 0. These receptors were obtained from a human donor with alopecia areata.

The sample holds a few counts of this clone. This sample also contains other DNA sequences that code for the same CDR3. The V call is TRBV29-1, the J call TRBJ2-5; D call uncertain. Between the trimmed V and J ends, which lost 6 bases and 4 bases, there was a span of 3 bases. Per the germline V gene, CDR1 is SQVTM and CDR2 is ANQGSEA. The CDR3 consists of 9 residues. CDR3 coding DNA: TGCAGCGTCGGAGAGACCCAGTACTTC. This sequence encodes CSVGETQYF.

A remark on this clone: In the same sample, other DNA sequences code for this CDR3. The V gene is TRBV9, the J gene TRBJ2-5; possibly TRBD1 or TRBD2 for D (5 bases each). The CDR3 runs 14 residues. The germline V and J ends were trimmed by 2 bases and 2 bases, with 10 bases remaining between them. Germline V gene lookup returns CDR1 SGDLS and CDR2 YYNGEE. The CDR3 bases are TGTGCCAGCAGCGTTGGGGGATTGCAAGAGACCCAGTACTTC. It is translated as CASSVGGLQETQYF.

Turning to this clone: Other DNA sequences in this sample translate to the same CDR3. The DNA of the CDR3 is TGTGCCTGGAGTGGGACAGTCAATCAGCCCCAGCATTTT. Protein product: CAWSGTVNQPQHF. The chain recombines TRBV30 with TRBJ1-5; a weak D match, TRBD1 (6 bases). The CDR3 is 13 residues long. V was trimmed by 1 base and J by 3 bases, leaving 7 bases between them. Germline V gene lookup returns CDR1 GTSNPN and CDR2 SVGIG (reference sequence).

The chain is built from TRBV6-5 and TRBJ1-1; D is ambiguous. Germline lookup yields CDR1 MNHEY and CDR2 SVGAGI. CDR3 length: 13 amino acids. The ends were cut back, 8 bases at V and 9 bases at J, with 19 bases in the middle. The CDR3, as DNA: TGTGCCAGCCAATGGTCACCACGGCACCAAGCTTTCTTT. Protein product: CASQWSPRHQAFF.

The chain carries TRBV29-1 and TRBJ2-7; 11 bases fit TRBD1. CDR3 length: 15 residues. Losses at the gene ends were 5 bases for V and 6 bases for J; bases not matched to a gene: 12. In germline, CDR1 is SQVTM, CDR2 ANQGSEA. CDR3 DNA sequence: TGCAGCGTTCTCCGCCCGGGACAGGGGGATGGCGAGCAGTACTTC. It codes for CSVLRPGQGDGEQYF.

This chain uses TRBV7-2 with TRBJ2-5, with D maybe TRBD2 (5 bases). This CDR3 is 14 amino acids long. Per germline, CDR1 SGHTA and CDR2 FQGNSA. Trimming took off 1 base at V and 5 bases at J, with 11 bases between the two ends. The CDR3 protein is CASSLGAARETQYF. The CDR3, as DNA: TGTGCCAGCAGCTTAGGAGCGGCTCGGGAGACCCAGTACTTC.

This clone appeared a few times. The rearrangement joins TRBV7-3 to TRBJ2-5; no definite D call. V was trimmed by 2 bases and J by 1 base, leaving 5 bases between them. Germline V gene data show CDR1 as SGHTA and CDR2 as FQGTGA. The CDR3 loop spans 13 amino acids. This chain's CDR3 is CASSLYGQETQYF. The DNA of the CDR3 is TGTGCCAGCAGCTTATACGGCCAAGAGACCCAGTACTTC.

This clone was detected a few times. This chain connects TRBV7-9 to TRBJ1-2; 7 bases fit TRBD1. Trimming removed 0 bases from V and 4 bases from J; junction bases left unmatched: 5. Germline loops: CDR1 SEHNR, CDR2 FQNEAQ (reference sequence). The CDR3 runs to 15 residues. The CDR3 nucleotides read TGTGCCAGCAGCTTAGCGCCGACAGGGCTCTATGGCTACACCTTC. As protein: CASSLAPTGLYGYTF.

The V gene is TRBV30, the J gene TRBJ2-1, with 9 bases lining up with TRBD1. CDR1 is GTSNPN and CDR2 is SVGIG in the germline V gene (reference sequence). There are 15 residues in the CDR3. The junction had 7 bases not matched to a gene; V was cut back by 4 bases and J by 3 bases. CDR3 in amino acids: CAWTTGGQGYNEQFF. CDR3 DNA sequence: TGTGCCTGGACAACAGGGGGCCAGGGCTACAATGAGCAGTTCTTC.

Only one count was recorded for this clone. The genes are TRBV4-1 and TRBJ1-2, with D maybe TRBD1 (5 bases). The CDR3 has 17 residues. V lost 0 bases, J lost 1 base, and 15 bases lay in between. Per the germline V gene, CDR1 is MGHRA and CDR2 is YSYEKL. The chain's CDR3 is CASSQDATESFNYGYTF. The CDR3 region has the DNA TGCGCCAGCAGCCAAGATGCGACAGAGAGTTTTAACTATGGCTACACCTTC.

This chain joins TRBV5-1 and TRBJ2-3, with D possibly matching TRBD2 (7 bases). Germline-derived CDR1 and CDR2 are SGHRS and YFSETQ. V was clipped by 4 bases and J by 0 bases, with 12 bases between them. There are 15 residues in the CDR3. CDR3 bases: TGCGCCAGCAGCATACGGGGGGCCAGCACAGATACGCAGTATTTT. Protein sequence: CASSIRGASTDTQYF.

V usage is TRBV7-9 and J usage is TRBJ2-1; TRBD2 matches 7 bases. The CDR3 is made up of 16 amino acids. V was clipped by 5 bases and J by 10 bases; unmatched bases: 17. CDR1 and CDR2 from the germline V gene are SEHNR and FQNEAQ (reference sequence). In nucleotides, the CDR3 is TGTGCCAGCAGCCAGCGGGGACGGCCGTCCCCAAAAGAGCAGTTCTTC. Translated, it gives CASSQRGRPSPKEQFF. The whole variable domain, filled in from reference TRBV7-9 and TRBJ2-1, reads DTGVSQNPRHKITKRGQNVTFRCDPISEHNRLYWYRQTLGQGPEFLTYFQNEAQLEKSRLLSDRFSAERPKGSFSTLEIQRTEQGDSAMYLCASSQRGRPSPKEQFFGPGTRLTVL.

This clone was picked up one time. The J gene is TRBJ1-6, the V gene TRBV30, with 8 bases aligning to TRBD1. V lost 2 bases, J lost 10 bases, and 7 bases stayed unmatched. Germline V gene lookup returns CDR1 GTSNPN and CDR2 SVGIG (reference sequence). The CDR3 is 14 residues long. The CDR3 here is CAWSIQGASSPLHF. The CDR3, as DNA: TGTGCCTGGAGTATCCAGGGGGCGTCATCACCCCTCCACTTT. Drawing the rest from reference TRBV30 and TRBJ1-6, the complete variable domain is SQTIHQWPATLVQPVGSPLSLECTVEGTSNPNLYWYRQAAGRGLQLLFYSVGIGQISSEVPQNLSASRPQDRQFILSSKKLLLSDSGFYLCAWSIQGASSPLHFGNGTRLTVT.

The rearrangement joins TRBV15 to TRBJ1-5, with unresolved D. V was clipped by 4 bases and J by 4 bases, with 11 bases between them. The V gene's germline CDR1 is LNHNV and CDR2 YYDKDF (reference sequence). The CDR3 spans 14 residues. The DNA of the CDR3 is TGTGCCACCAGCACCGACACTATTAATCAGCCCCAGCATTTT. This translates into CATSTDTINQPQHF.

This chain joins TRBV5-6 and TRBJ2-7; perhaps TRBD1 as D (6 bases). The CDR3 is 15 amino acids. The germline V and J ends were trimmed by 4 bases and 2 bases, with 16 bases remaining between them. Germline values: CDR1 SGHDT, CDR2 YYEEEE. This CDR3 reads CASSQLPGDPYEQYF. CDR3 coding DNA: TGTGCCAGCAGCCAGCTCCCAGGGGACCCCTACGAGCAGTACTTC.

The chain combines TRBV5-4 with TRBJ1-6; TRBD1 is a possible D gene (5 bases). Trimming took 5 bases from V and 7 from J, leaving 13 bases between them. Germline V gives CDR1 SGHNT, CDR2 YYREEE (reference sequence). The CDR3 covers 14 residues. The CDR3 here is CASRDPKGNSPLHF. The CDR3 coding sequence is TGTGCCAGCAGGGATCCTAAGGGGAATTCACCCCTCCACTTT.